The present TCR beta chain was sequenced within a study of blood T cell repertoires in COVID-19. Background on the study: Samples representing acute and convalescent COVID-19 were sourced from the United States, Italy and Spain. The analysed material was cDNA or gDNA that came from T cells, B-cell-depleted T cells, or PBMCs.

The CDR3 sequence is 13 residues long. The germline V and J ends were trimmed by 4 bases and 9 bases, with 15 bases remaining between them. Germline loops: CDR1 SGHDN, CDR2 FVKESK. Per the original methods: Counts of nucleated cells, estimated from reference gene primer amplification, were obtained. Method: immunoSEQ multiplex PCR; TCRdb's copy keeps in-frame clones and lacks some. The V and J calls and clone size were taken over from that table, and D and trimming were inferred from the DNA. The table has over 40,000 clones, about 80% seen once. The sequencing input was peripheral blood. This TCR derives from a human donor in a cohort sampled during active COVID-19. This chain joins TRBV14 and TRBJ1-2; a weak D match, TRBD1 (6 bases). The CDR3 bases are TGTGCCAGCAGCCCCCGCAGGGGTCCGAGCTACACCTTC. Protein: CASSPRRGPSYTF.